A single T cell receptor beta chain is shown here with its context. Its antigen is undetermined. This entry comes from a study of beta chain features in type 1 diabetes. Findings and limits, study-wide: Overrepresentation of cells with high TCR expression could result from cDNA sequencing. Shortening of TCRB CDR3s, moderate but significant, appeared in all four CD4+ subsets of Type 1 diabetes patients.

Sequencing targeted expressed TCRB transcripts, as all isolated RNA had been reverse transcribed. The protocol was immunoSEQ multiplex PCR, while the TCRdb copy is restricted to in-frame clones and leaves out a portion. The data show a few hundred thousand clones, with 20% to 25% seen just once and about 0.012% held by the top ten. The CDR3 is 16 residues long. Trimming left V 5 bases short and J 3 bases short, with 14 bases between. CDR1 and CDR2 from the germline V gene are SNHLY and FYNNEI. Every single donor gave one heparinised blood draw, and these averaged roughly 100 mL. CD45RO/CCR7/CD25/CD127/CD95/CD27 sorting isolated CD4+ naive, central memory, regulatory and stem cell-like memory cells.

This clonotype was sampled from a woman in her twenties or thirties with type 1 diabetes. What was sequenced was naive CD4+ T cells from blood. The chain employs TRBV2 and TRBJ2-6, with D possibly matching TRBD1 (6 bases). The CDR3 is CASSKYRAFGANVLTF. Here the CDR3 DNA reads TGTGCCAGCAGTAAGTACAGGGCCTTTGGGGCCAACGTCCTGACTTTC.